This T cell receptor beta chain was recovered during a study of cytomegalovirus exposure and HLA in healthy donors. Study-level information: Early released data comprised 80 million to 90 million unique TCRs from HLA-typed donors.

Regarding the study as a whole: Beyond CMV serostatus, there was no information to go on about immune exposure. Segments of the TCR beta V type were, in most cases, productive about 90% or about 30% of the time in an earlier analysis.

This PCR relied on a set of 60 Vbeta primers and 13 Jbeta primers. Here immunoSEQ multiplex PCR was the method, and the copy in TCRdb shows in-frame clones only, minus some. The sample consists of about 190,000 clones, about nine tenths of them appearing once. Germline CDR1 and CDR2: SGDLS and YYNGEE. This CDR3 has 17 amino acids. With 0 bases removed from V and 0 bases from J, the gap between germline ends came to 15 bases. Details on this clone: The target antigen is unknown.

The sequence was obtained from a boy aged 2 to 9 in good health and CMV-seronegative. The sequencing sample was made of PBMCs. The chain carries TRBV9 and TRBJ2-5; D perhaps matches TRBD2 (7 bases). CDR3 sequence: CASSVGGGLRYQETQYF. The CDR3 DNA sequence: TGTGCCAGCAGCGTAGGGGGGGGCCTGAGGTACCAAGAGACCCAGTACTTC.